This TCR beta chain came from a study of neoadjuvant nivolumab and ipilimumab in lung cancer. Study outcomes and limitations: Resected tumors had greater TCR richness and clonality than uninvolved lung.

Trimming removed 2 bases from V and 3 bases from J, with 9 bases in between. This CDR3 comprises 13 residues. Germline V lookup: CDR1 SGHRS, CDR2 YFSETQ. The repertoire was sequenced with immunoSEQ multiplex PCR; TCRdb's copy has only in-frame clones and lacks some. The data show some 25,000 clones, approximately 78% seen once. In regard to this clone: What it binds is unknown.

The sequences come from tumor tissue, collected after neoadjuvant nivolumab, alone or with ipilimumab, at or shortly before surgery. This chain uses TRBV5-1 with TRBJ2-7; D is uncertain. This TCR was recovered from an adult with non-small cell lung cancer. CDR3 sequence reads: CASSFNADYEQYF. The CDR3 DNA sequence: TGCGCCAGCAGCTTTAACGCAGACTACGAGCAGTACTTC.